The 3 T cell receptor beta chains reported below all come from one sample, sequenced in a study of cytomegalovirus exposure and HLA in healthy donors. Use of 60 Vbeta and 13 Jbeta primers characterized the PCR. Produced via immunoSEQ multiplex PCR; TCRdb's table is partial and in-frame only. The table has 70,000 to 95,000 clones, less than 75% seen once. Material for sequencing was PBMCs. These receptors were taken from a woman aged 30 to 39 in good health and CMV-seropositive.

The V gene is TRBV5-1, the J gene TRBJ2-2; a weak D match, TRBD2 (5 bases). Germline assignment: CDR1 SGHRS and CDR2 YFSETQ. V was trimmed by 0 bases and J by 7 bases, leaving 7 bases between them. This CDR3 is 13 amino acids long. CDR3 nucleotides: TGCGCCAGCAGCTTGGCCGGAGGCGGGGAGCTGTTTTTT. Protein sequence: CASSLAGGGELFF.

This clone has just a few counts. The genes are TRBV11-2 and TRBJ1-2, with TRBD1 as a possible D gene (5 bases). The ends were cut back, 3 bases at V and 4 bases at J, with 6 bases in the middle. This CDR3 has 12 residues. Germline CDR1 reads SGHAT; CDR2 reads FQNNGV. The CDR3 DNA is TGTGCCAGCAGCTTGACAGCCTATGGCTACACCTTC. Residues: CASSLTAYGYTF.

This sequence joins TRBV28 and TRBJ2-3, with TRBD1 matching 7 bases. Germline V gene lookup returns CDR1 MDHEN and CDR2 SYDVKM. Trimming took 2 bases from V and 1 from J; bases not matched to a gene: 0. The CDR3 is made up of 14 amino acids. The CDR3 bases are TGTGCCAGCAGTTTAGGACAGGGCACAGATACGCAGTATTTT. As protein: CASSLGQGTDTQYF.